Following are 6 T cell receptor beta chains from one sample sequenced in a study of T cell responses to AZD1222 COVID-19 vaccine (dated by TCRdb to about 2021). Library creation used the immunoSEQ multiplex PCR assay. TCRdb carries this immuneACCESS record with in-frame sequences only. Its versions omit some clonotypes, under half of them owing to an unresolved V gene in the studies checked, with the rest unexplained. This sample is represented by about 150,000 clones; around nine tenths of them were singletons. The ten largest make up 1.8% of the sample. The sample's time point label is to be understood as: baseline before first vaccination. The material was peripheral blood, obtained on day 0 of AZD1222 vaccination. These receptors were obtained from an adult in good health.

The rearrangement uses TRBV3-1 (or the pseudogene TRBV3-2) and TRBJ2-2; the D is unclear. This CDR3 has 16 amino acids. Trimming shortened V by 4 bases and J by 4 bases, and 16 bases separated the two germline ends. Germline assignment: CDR1 LGHDT and CDR2 YNNKEL (reference sequence). CDR3 nucleotides: TGTGCCAGCAGCCGATCAAGGAGACCTACCACCGGGGAGCTGTTTTTT. This codes for CASSRSRRPTTGELFF.

CDR3 protein: CASSYHFLRGRGDEQYF. In DNA, the CDR3 is TGTGCCAGCAGCTATCACTTCCTAAGGGGGCGCGGGGACGAGCAGTACTTC. The chain links TRBV28 to TRBJ2-7, with D perhaps TRBD1 (7 bases). Germline assignment: CDR1 MDHEN and CDR2 SYDVKM. V was trimmed by 6 bases and J by 5 bases, leaving 26 bases between them. The CDR3 is made up of 17 amino acids.

The chain couples TRBV4-2 to TRBJ1-2; D is ambiguous. Germline loops: CDR1 LGHNA, CDR2 YNFKEQ. The CDR3 covers 14 residues. With 1 base removed from V and 6 bases from J, the gap between germline ends came to 12 bases. DNA for the CDR3: TGTGCCAGCAGCCAAGTGACGGACTTCCATGGCTACACCTTC. Translated: CASSQVTDFHGYTF.

This clone was seen only once. The rearrangement uses TRBV19 and TRBJ1-1, with D possibly being TRBD1 (5 bases). CDR1 LNHDA and CDR2 SQIVND come from the germline V gene (reference sequence). This CDR3 has 17 amino acids. V was cut by 6 bases and J by 0 bases, with 20 bases left in between. The DNA for the CDR3 is TGTGCCAGTAGCCCCCGGACTCAGGGCCCCGTGAACACTGAAGCTTTCTTT. Protein product: CASSPRTQGPVNTEAFF.

J is TRBJ1-6 and V is TRBV28, with 7 bases lining up with TRBD1. Looked up from germline, CDR1 is MDHEN and CDR2 is SYDVKM. The CDR3 is 16 residues long. V gave up 8 bases and J gave up 2 bases; unmatched junction bases: 9. CDR3 amino acids: CASRVDRVAYNSPLHF. The CDR3, as DNA: TGTGCCAGCCGAGTTGACAGGGTCGCCTATAATTCACCCCTCCACTTT.

The chain is built from TRBV11-2 and TRBJ2-7, with D possibly TRBD2 on 5 matching bases. This CDR3 region has 18 residues. Germline assignment: CDR1 SGHAT and CDR2 FQNNGV. The V end was cut by 1 base, the J end by 3 bases, with 22 bases between. CDR3 sequence: CASSLVGHRRASDYEQYF. The CDR3 DNA follows: TGTGCCAGCAGCTTAGTGGGTCATCGGCGGGCGTCCGACTACGAGCAGTACTTC.